Here is one TCR beta chain with its context. Here immunoSEQ multiplex PCR was the method, and the copy in TCRdb shows in-frame clones only, minus some. The data hold 76,000 or so clones, with around 88% observed a single time. The data originate from a study of blood T cell repertoires in COVID-19. About the research overall: Donors in the United States, Italy and Spain gave samples during acute or convalescent COVID-19.

Germline V CDR1 and CDR2: KGHDR, SFDVKD. V trimming: 2 bases; J trimming: 3 bases; junction bases outside the gene matches: 8. This CDR3 has 17 residues. This receptor was identified in a man younger than 40 with acute or convalescent COVID-19. The chain joins TRBV24-1 to TRBJ2-1, with 8 bases identical to TRBD2. The sample was peripheral blood. CDR3 amino acids: CATSDSTASGYYNEQFF. CDR3 nucleotide sequence: TGTGCCACCAGTGATTCGACCGCTAGCGGGTACTACAATGAGCAGTTCTTC.